The 17 T cell receptor beta chains reported below all come from one sample, sequenced in a study of blood T cell repertoires in COVID-19. Clones were sequenced by immunoSEQ multiplex PCR, and TCRdb holds only the in-frame ones, with some missing. The sample shows about 120,000 clones, around 91% of them seen only once. The sample was peripheral blood. The receptors derive from a man in his 70s with active or convalescent COVID-19.

V usage is TRBV28 and J usage is TRBJ1-5, with unresolved D. The CDR3 loop spans 15 amino acids. The V end lost 2 bases, the J end lost 4 bases, and 12 bases lay between the germline ends. Per the germline V gene, CDR1 is MDHEN and CDR2 is SYDVKM. This CDR3 reads CASSLIGSNNQPQHF. The DNA for the CDR3 is TGTGCCAGCAGTTTAATAGGGAGTAATAATCAGCCCCAGCATTTT.

V usage is TRBV11-2 and J usage is TRBJ2-1; D is uncertain. The germline CDR1 and CDR2 sequences are SGHAT and FQNNGV. The V end was cut by 1 base, the J end by 2 bases, with 12 bases between. The CDR3 has 16 amino acids. DNA of the CDR3: TGTGCCAGCAGCTTAGTAGGCACAGAACCCTACAATGAGCAGTTCTTC. This gives the protein CASSLVGTEPYNEQFF.

The DNA for the CDR3 is TGTGCCAGCAGTGAAGGGGGTTTGAGAGGACTCTCTACTGAAGCTTTCTTT. Encoded protein: CASSEGGLRGLSTEAFF. This chain connects TRBV2 to TRBJ1-1; D uncertain. The V and J ends lost 1 base and 5 bases respectively, with 20 bases between them. Germline CDR1 SNHLY, CDR2 FYNNEI. The CDR3 runs to 17 residues. Full variable domain (missing parts from reference TRBV2 and TRBJ1-1): EPEVTQTPSHQVTQMGQEVILRCVPISNHLYFYWYRQILGQKVEFLVSFYNNEISEKSEIFDDQFSVERPDGSNFTLKIRSTKLEDSAMYFCASSEGGLRGLSTEAFFGQGTRLTVV.

The genes are TRBV28 and TRBJ1-4; D perhaps matches TRBD1 (6 bases). CDR1 and CDR2 from the germline V gene are MDHEN and SYDVKM. The CDR3 consists of 14 residues. With 3 bases removed from V and 4 bases from J, the gap between germline ends came to 9 bases. CDR3 residues: CASSFGQINEKLFF. CDR3 nucleotide sequence: TGTGCCAGCAGTTTCGGACAGATTAATGAAAAACTGTTTTTT.

The V and J genes are TRBV29-1 and TRBJ2-2; unclear D gene. With 3 bases removed from V and 5 bases from J, the gap between germline ends came to 10 bases. This CDR3 is built from 13 residues. Germline CDR1 and CDR2: SQVTM and ANQGSEA. The CDR3 DNA reads as TGCAGCGTTGAGGGCCGTGTTACCGGGGAGCTGTTTTTT. This codes for CSVEGRVTGELFF.

This sequence joins TRBV6-5 and TRBJ1-2; tentatively, D is TRBD1 (5 bases). Looked up from germline, CDR1 is MNHEY and CDR2 is SVGAGI. The V end lost 6 bases, the J end lost 8 bases, and 16 bases lay between the germline ends. The length of the CDR3 is 13 residues. The CDR3 loop reads CASSPWGGRGYTF. The CDR3 region has the DNA TGTGCCAGCAGCCCCTGGGGGGGTCGAGGCTACACCTTC.

The sample holds one count of this clone. This chain joins TRBV15 and TRBJ2-3; 9 nucleotides line up with TRBD2. After removal of 0 bases from V and 6 bases from J, the junction contained 7 bases not matched to a gene. CDR1 and CDR2 (germline): LNHNV, YYDKDF (reference sequence). CDR3 length equals 16 residues. The CDR3 DNA reads TGTGCCACCAGCAGAGATAAGGGACTAGCCTCCGATACGCAGTATTTT. This gives the protein CATSRDKGLASDTQYF.

This clone was seen only once. The chain recombines TRBV5-1 with TRBJ2-2, with D unclear. Germline loops: CDR1 SGHRS, CDR2 YFSETQ. This CDR3 has 14 amino acids. V was pared by 0 bases and J by 5 bases, with 8 bases between. The CDR3 DNA follows: TGCGCCAGCAGCTTGGCCGAAGCAACCGGGGAGCTGTTTTTT. It yields the protein CASSLAEATGELFF.

This sequence joins TRBV28 and TRBJ1-1; D is uncertain. Trimming left V 5 bases short and J 4 bases short, with 14 bases between. The germline CDR1 and CDR2 sequences are MDHEN and SYDVKM. The CDR3 runs 14 residues. The CDR3 DNA is TGTGCCAGCAGTCCCCGGGGTGGTTTCACTGAAGCTTTCTTT. This translates into CASSPRGGFTEAFF.

CDR3 in DNA: TGTGCCAGCTCACTAGGGACTAGCGGGGACGACGGCGGGGAGCTGTTTTTT. It yields the protein CASSLGTSGDDGGELFF. The V call is TRBV18, the J call TRBJ2-2; 13 nucleotides match TRBD2. This CDR3 has 17 residues. Germline V gene data show CDR1 as KGHSH and CDR2 as LQKENI. J was trimmed by 7 bases and V by 4 bases; bases with no gene match: 9.

The chain couples TRBV5-1 to TRBJ2-1; 8 bases fit TRBD2. The CDR3 spans 16 residues. With V trimmed by 4 bases and J by 6 bases, 12 bases remained unmatched. The germline gives CDR1 SGHRS, CDR2 YFSETQ. In DNA form, the CDR3 reads TGCGCCAGCAGCCGTACCGGGACTAGGGGGGTCAATGAGCAGTTCTTC. Its protein is CASSRTGTRGVNEQFF.

The genes are TRBV2 and TRBJ1-4; 7 bases match TRBD1. The V gene's germline CDR1 is SNHLY and CDR2 FYNNEI. The CDR3 is made up of 15 amino acids. V trimming: 8 bases; J trimming: 3 bases; junction bases outside the gene matches: 9. CDR3 amino acids: CASGKADRPNEKLFF. CDR3 DNA: TGTGCCAGCGGAAAGGCGGACAGGCCTAATGAAAAACTGTTTTTT.

The table lists this clone with a few counts. The chain links TRBV5-1 to TRBJ1-1; 8 bases match TRBD1. Germline assignment: CDR1 SGHRS and CDR2 YFSETQ. J gave up 1 base and V 2 bases, and 7 bases lay outside the gene matches. The CDR3 extends over 16 amino acids. Here the CDR3 DNA reads TGCGCCAGCAGCTTCGGAGGGACAGGAACGAACACTGAAGCTTTCTTT. Its translation is CASSFGGTGTNTEAFF.

The genes are TRBV7-9 and TRBJ2-1, with a possible D match to TRBD1 (5 bases). In germline, CDR1 is SEHNR, CDR2 FQNEAQ (reference sequence). The CDR3 loop spans 15 amino acids. Trimming took off 3 bases at V and 3 bases at J, with 12 bases between the two ends. The CDR3, as DNA: TGTGCCAGCAGCTTGGGGCAGGGCCTCTACAATGAGCAGTTCTTC. It codes for CASSLGQGLYNEQFF.

This sequence joins TRBV3-1 (or the pseudogene TRBV3-2) and TRBJ1-5; D gene uncertain. Germline lookup yields CDR1 LGHDT and CDR2 YNNKEL (reference sequence). V was shortened by 3 bases and J by 3 bases, with 12 bases between the two germline ends. This CDR3 is built from 15 residues. In DNA, the CDR3 is TGTGCCAGCAGCCAGGTATACTCCATCAATCAGCCCCAGCATTTT. Translation: CASSQVYSINQPQHF.

J is TRBJ1-1 and V is TRBV28; unclear D gene. V lost 8 bases, J lost 0 bases, and 13 bases lay in between. Germline V lookup: CDR1 MDHEN, CDR2 SYDVKM. The CDR3 has 14 amino acids. The CDR3 DNA sequence: TGTGCCAGCTCAACACCGAAAGTGAACACTGAAGCTTTCTTT. It is translated as CASSTPKVNTEAFF.

V is TRBV19 and J is TRBJ2-7; 11 bases align to TRBD2. Trimming cost V 0 bases and J 3 bases; bases outside gene matches: 4. The germline gives CDR1 LNHDA, CDR2 SQIVND (reference sequence). The CDR3 is 16 residues long. The DNA of the CDR3 is TGTGCCAGTAGTATAGATTCAACTAGCGGGAGCTACGAGCAGTACTTC. Translation gives CASSIDSTSGSYEQYF. Filled out from reference TRBV19 and TRBJ2-7, the complete variable domain reads DGGITQSPKYLFRKEGQNVTLSCEQNLNHDAMYWYRQDPGQGLRLIYYSQIVNDFQKGDIAEGYSVSREKKESFPLTVTSAQKNPTAFYLCASSIDSTSGSYEQYFGPGTRLTVT.